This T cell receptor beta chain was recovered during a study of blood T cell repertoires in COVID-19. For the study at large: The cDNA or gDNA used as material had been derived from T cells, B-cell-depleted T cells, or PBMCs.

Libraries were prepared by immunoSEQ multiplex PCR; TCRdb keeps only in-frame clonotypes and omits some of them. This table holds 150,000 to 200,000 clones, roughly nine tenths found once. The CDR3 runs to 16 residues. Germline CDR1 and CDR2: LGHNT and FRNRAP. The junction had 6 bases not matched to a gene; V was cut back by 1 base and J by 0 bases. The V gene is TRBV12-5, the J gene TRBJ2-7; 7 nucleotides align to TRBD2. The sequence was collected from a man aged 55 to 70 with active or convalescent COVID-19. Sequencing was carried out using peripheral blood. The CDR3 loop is CASGLAGGLSSYEQYF. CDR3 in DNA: TGTGCTAGTGGTTTGGCGGGAGGCCTTAGCTCCTACGAGCAGTACTTC. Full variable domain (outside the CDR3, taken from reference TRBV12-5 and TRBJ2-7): DARVTQTPRHKVTEMGQEVTMRCQPILGHNTVFWYRQTMMQGLELLAYFRNRAPLDDSGMPKDRFSAEMPDATLATLKIQPSEPRDSAVYFCASGLAGGLSSYEQYFGPGTRLTVT.